Ten or more counts support the clone carrying this T cell receptor beta chain. In the study's own analysis: The study built a papillary thyroid cancer distant-metastasis classifier from CDR3 differences across clinicopathological groups. With MiXCR, TCRdb called clones anew from the PCR reads. What appears here as the V and J calls and clone size reflects TCRdb's work, not the paper's. The sample lists under 30,000 clones; roughly 3.7% were seen once. All patients reached thyroid surgery having received no treatment beforehand. CDR1 GTSNPN and CDR2 SVGIG come from the germline V gene (reference sequence). The CDR3 contains 17 residues. V lost 3 bases to trimming and J lost 8 bases, with 28 bases between them. The record originates from a study of metastatic and nonmetastatic thyroid tumors. About the study: Repertoires from blood and tumor or nodule tissue of malignant and benign thyroid patients were compared.

The receptor comes from a female donor with papillary thyroid cancer or a benign thyroid nodule (not recorded which). Some clones in this sample may be carry-over from other donors' samples. This rearrangement joins TRBV30 to TRBJ1-2; possible D gene TRBD1, 6 bases. Sequencing input: blood. The CDR3, as DNA: TGTGCCTGGAGGGAGGTGGGGGTACAGGGTAAACTTTCGGGCTACACCTTC. It encodes CAWREVGVQGKLSGYTF.